Below are 21 T cell receptor beta chains sequenced from a single sample in a study of T-cell memory formation after mild COVID-19. TCRdb processed the 5' RACE reads anew with MiXCR; each CDR3 protein has one entry. Here the sample spans about 55,000 distinct CDR3 sequences, around 30% being singletons. Input material: PBMCs or a T cell subset sorted from them (not recorded which). These receptors were taken from a man aged 18 to 29 who had mild COVID-19 (a few samples of this study predate the infection). Cell type and time point are not known.

The chain combines TRBV7-9 with TRBJ2-3; tentatively, D is TRBD1 (5 bases). V was pared by 1 base and J by 4 bases, with 12 bases between. The germline V gene has CDR1 SEHNR and CDR2 FQNEAQ (reference sequence). The CDR3 covers 15 residues. In DNA form, the CDR3 reads TGTGCCAGCAGCTTAGAAGGGATGGGGCCAGATACGCAGTATTTT. Amino acids: CASSLEGMGPDTQYF.

J is TRBJ2-3 and V is TRBV5-1, with D unclear. V lost 4 bases and J lost 2, with 8 bases in between. The length of the CDR3 is 13 residues. Germline V gene data show CDR1 as SGHRS and CDR2 as YFSETQ. The CDR3 region is CASSSGFTDTQYF. The CDR3 DNA reads TGCGCCAGCAGCAGTGGATTCACAGATACGCAGTATTTT.

The chain employs TRBV7-9 and TRBJ2-3, with 8 bases fitting TRBD2. The CDR3 runs 16 residues. Trimming took 5 bases from V and 6 from J; bases not matched to a gene: 13. Per the germline V gene, CDR1 is SEHNR and CDR2 is FQNEAQ (reference sequence). DNA for the CDR3: TGTGCCAGCAGCCGGGGACTAGTAGCGTTATCGGATACGCAGTATTTT. It specifies CASSRGLVALSDTQYF.

This chain links TRBV25-1 with TRBJ2-1, with D perhaps matching TRBD2 (5 bases). The germline gives CDR1 MGHDK, CDR2 SYGVNS. Deletions cut 8 bases from V and 4 bases from J, with 21 bases between. The CDR3 extends over 16 amino acids. This chain's CDR3 is CASGPGVLSSYNEQFF. Here the CDR3 DNA reads TGTGCCAGCGGGCCCGGGGTTCTCAGTTCTTACAATGAGCAGTTCTTC.

This clonotype was seen a few times. The rearrangement links TRBV7-6 to TRBJ1-1; no clear D gene. V was shortened by 4 bases and J by 0 bases, with 6 bases between the two germline ends. CDR1 is SGHVS and CDR2 is FNYEAQ in the germline V gene. This CDR3 is built from 13 residues. CDR3 nucleotides: TGTGCCAGCAGCTCCGAAATGAACACTGAAGCTTTCTTT. It yields the protein CASSSEMNTEAFF.

CDR3 bases: TGTGCCAGCAGTTCAGATCCGGGACTCCCTACGAACACCGGGGAGCTGTTTTTT. Its translation: CASSSDPGLPTNTGELFF. The chain couples TRBV12-3 or TRBV12-4 to TRBJ2-2; tentative D call: TRBD2 (6 bases). This CDR3 has 18 amino acids. Trimming removed 4 bases from V and 0 bases from J, with 18 bases in between.

V gene TRBV4-3 combines with J gene TRBJ2-3; the match to TRBD2 covers 14 bases. The CDR3 runs 20 residues. The trim removed 0 bases at V and 2 bases at J, leaving 10 bases unmatched. Germline V lookup: CDR1 LGHNA, CDR2 YSLEER. The CDR3 DNA sequence: TGCGCCAGCAGCCAAGATAGACTAGCGGGGGGGCTTGATCCCACAGATACGCAGTATTTT. It translates to CASSQDRLAGGLDPTDTQYF.

This clonotype has just a few counts. The chain employs TRBV7-9 and TRBJ2-1, with D perhaps matching TRBD2 (5 bases). V was pared by 3 bases and J by 6 bases, with 12 bases between. This CDR3 comprises 14 residues. Germline V gives CDR1 SEHNR, CDR2 FQNEAQ (reference sequence). CDR3 loop: CASSFGLAGNEQFF. DNA for the CDR3: TGTGCCAGCAGCTTTGGACTGGCGGGCAATGAGCAGTTCTTC.

This chain uses TRBV5-6 with TRBJ2-7; TRBD1 aligns across 10 bases. The germline V gene has CDR1 SGHDT and CDR2 YYEEEE. This CDR3 has 14 residues. V lost 1 base, J lost 6 bases, and 4 bases stayed unmatched. CDR3 sequence reads: CASSLPDRGFEQYV. In nucleotides, the CDR3 is TGTGCCAGCAGCTTGCCGGACAGGGGGTTCGAGCAGTACGTC.

V is TRBV11-2 and J is TRBJ2-5; the match to TRBD1 covers 10 bases. CDR1 is SGHAT and CDR2 is FQNNGV in the germline V gene. V lost 4 bases to trimming and J lost 4 bases; unmatched junction nucleotides: 9. CDR3 length: 16 amino acids. DNA for the CDR3: TGTGCCAGCAGCTCTTACCGGACAGGGGGTAGAGAGACCCAGTACTTC. Amino acid sequence: CASSSYRTGGRETQYF.

The chain joins TRBV21-1 to TRBJ2-5. TRBV21-1 is labeled a pseudogene. The CDR3 totals 14 residues. CDR3 nucleotides: TGTGCCAGCAGCAAAGCGGGACGATGGGAGACCCAGTACTTC. Its translation is CASSKAGRWETQYF.

The chain links TRBV18 to TRBJ1-1; perhaps TRBD1 as D (6 bases). The CDR3 spans 14 residues. From germline, CDR1 is KGHSH and CDR2 LQKENI. V lost 3 bases and J 3 bases, leaving 11 bases between the germline ends. The CDR3 spells CASSPPDSHTEAFF. Here the CDR3 DNA reads TGTGCCAGCTCACCTCCGGACAGTCACACTGAAGCTTTCTTT.

The V call is TRBV10-3, the J call TRBJ2-3; TRBD2 matches 12 bases. Germline V gene sequence: CDR1 ENHRY, CDR2 SYGVKD. The CDR3 is made up of 16 amino acids. V trimming: 10 bases; J trimming: 1 base; junction bases outside the gene matches: 9. The CDR3 nucleotides are TGTGCCACCTCAGGACTAGCGGGGATCGGCACAGATACGCAGTATTTT. As protein: CATSGLAGIGTDTQYF.

This clonotype was counted only a few times. The rearrangement uses TRBV6-5 and TRBJ2-3, with D tentatively TRBD2 (6 bases). The V gene's germline CDR1 is MNHEY and CDR2 SVGAGI. Trimming took 3 bases from V and 2 from J, leaving 18 bases between them. The CDR3 has 17 amino acids. In DNA form, the CDR3 reads TGTGCCAGCAGTTATAGAGTCGGGACTTTCAACACAGATACGCAGTATTTT. Amino acids: CASSYRVGTFNTDTQYF.

This clonotype is termed medium-sized. The gene calls are TRBV7-3 and TRBJ2-1; TRBD2 matches 11 bases. V shed 5 bases, J shed 5 bases, and the junction held 5 bases outside the gene matches. Germline assignment: CDR1 SGHTA and CDR2 FQGTGA. The length of the CDR3 is 15 residues. The CDR3 DNA follows: TGTGCCAGCAGCGTTGGACTAGCGGGTAACAATGAGCAGTTCTTC. Residues: CASSVGLAGNNEQFF.

The J gene is TRBJ2-3, the V gene TRBV7-2; 8 nucleotides agree with TRBD2. Germline values: CDR1 SGHTA, CDR2 FQGNSA. The CDR3 is made up of 15 amino acids. Trimming cost V 5 bases and J 1 base; bases outside gene matches: 5. The CDR3 loop reads CASSAGTRRTDTQYF. The CDR3 DNA reads as TGTGCCAGCAGCGCCGGGACTAGACGCACAGATACGCAGTATTTT. The variable domain in full, with the rest retrieved from reference TRBV7-2 and TRBJ2-3, is GAGVSQSPSNKVTEKGKDVELRCDPISGHTALYWYRQSLGQGLEFLIYFQGNSAPDKSGLPSDRFSAERTGGSVSTLTIQRTQQEDSAVYLCASSAGTRRTDTQYFGPGTRLTVL.

This clonotype has a count of ten or more. The chain uses TRBV6-2 or TRBV6-3 and TRBJ2-2, with D maybe TRBD2 (7 bases). Trimming shortened V by 6 bases and J by 6 bases, and 14 bases separated the two germline ends. In germline, CDR1 is MNHEY, CDR2 SVGEGT. The CDR3 runs 14 residues. CDR3 residues: CASSPNGGPGELFF. CDR3 DNA sequence: TGTGCCAGCAGCCCCAACGGGGGGCCCGGGGAGCTGTTTTTT.

The chain uses TRBV19 and TRBJ1-1; TRBD1 matches 7 bases. V was clipped by 11 bases and J by 4 bases; unmatched bases: 10. Germline V gene sequence: CDR1 LNHDA, CDR2 SQIVND (reference sequence). The CDR3 consists of 13 residues. The CDR3 nucleotides are TGTGCCGCCGGGACAGCGTCTGGCACTGAAGCTTTCTTT. Translated, it gives CAAGTASGTEAFF.

The chain combines TRBV7-8 with TRBJ1-5, with D hard to call. V was shortened by 5 bases and J by 4 bases, with 6 bases between the two germline ends. This CDR3 is 12 amino acids long. Germline assignment: CDR1 SGHVS and CDR2 FQNEAQ. The DNA for the CDR3 is TGTGCCAGCAGCCCATGGAATCAGCCCCAGCATTTT. This encodes CASSPWNQPQHF.

This chain uses TRBV7-9 with TRBJ1-1; 7 bases are a match to TRBD1. The length of the CDR3 is 15 residues. Germline CDR1 is SEHNR and CDR2 is FQNEAQ (reference sequence). The trim removed 4 bases at V and 1 base at J, leaving 6 bases unmatched. This chain's CDR3 is CASSSTWTGNTEAFF. DNA for the CDR3: TGTGCCAGCAGCTCCACCTGGACAGGGAACACTGAAGCTTTCTTT.

The chain employs TRBV24-1 and TRBJ2-5; D might be TRBD1 (5 bases). This CDR3 has 14 amino acids. Germline V gene data show CDR1 as KGHDR and CDR2 as SFDVKD. Trimming cost V 12 bases and J 5 bases, with 21 bases left between them. CDR3 residues: CAAPRDRQRETQYF. CDR3 sequence (DNA): TGTGCCGCTCCGCGAGATCGACAGAGGGAGACCCAGTACTTC.